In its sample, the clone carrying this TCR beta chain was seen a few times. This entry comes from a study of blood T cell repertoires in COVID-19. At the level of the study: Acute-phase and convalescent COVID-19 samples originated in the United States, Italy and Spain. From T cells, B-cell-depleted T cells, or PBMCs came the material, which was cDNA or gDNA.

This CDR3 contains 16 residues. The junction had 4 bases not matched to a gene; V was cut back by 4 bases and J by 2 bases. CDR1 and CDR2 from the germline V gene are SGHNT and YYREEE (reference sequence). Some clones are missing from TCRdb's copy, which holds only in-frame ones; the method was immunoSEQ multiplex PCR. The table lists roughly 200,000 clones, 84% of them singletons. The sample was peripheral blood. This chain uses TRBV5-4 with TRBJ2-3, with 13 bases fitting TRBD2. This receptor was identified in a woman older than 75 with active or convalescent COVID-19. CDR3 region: CASSGLAGAPTDTQYF. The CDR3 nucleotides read TGTGCCAGCAGCGGACTAGCGGGAGCGCCCACAGATACGCAGTATTTT.